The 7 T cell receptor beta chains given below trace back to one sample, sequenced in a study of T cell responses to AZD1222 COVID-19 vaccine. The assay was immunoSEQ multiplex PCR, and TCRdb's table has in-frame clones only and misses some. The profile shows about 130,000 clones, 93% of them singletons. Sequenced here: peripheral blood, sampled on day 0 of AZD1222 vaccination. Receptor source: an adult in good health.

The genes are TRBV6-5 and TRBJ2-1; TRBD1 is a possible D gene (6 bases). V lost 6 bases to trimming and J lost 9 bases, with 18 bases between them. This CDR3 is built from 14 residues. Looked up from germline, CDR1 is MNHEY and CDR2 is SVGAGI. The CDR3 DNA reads TGTGCCAGCAGCGCGCATACAGGGTGGGGTGAGCAGTTCTTC. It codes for CASSAHTGWGEQFF.

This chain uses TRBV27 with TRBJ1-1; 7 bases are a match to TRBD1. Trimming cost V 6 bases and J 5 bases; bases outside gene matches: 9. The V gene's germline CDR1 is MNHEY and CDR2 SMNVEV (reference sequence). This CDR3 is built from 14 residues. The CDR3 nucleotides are TGTGCCAGCAGATCGGGTCAGGGGGAGACTGAAGCTTTCTTT. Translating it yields CASRSGQGETEAFF.

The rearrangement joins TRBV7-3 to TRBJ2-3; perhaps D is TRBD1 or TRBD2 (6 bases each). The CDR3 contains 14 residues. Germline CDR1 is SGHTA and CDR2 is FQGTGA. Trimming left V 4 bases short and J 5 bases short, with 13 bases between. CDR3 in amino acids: CASSSGAAKDTQYF. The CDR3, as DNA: TGTGCCAGCAGCTCGGGGGCCGCTAAAGATACGCAGTATTTT. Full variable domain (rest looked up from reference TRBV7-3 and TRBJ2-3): GAGVSQTPSNKVTEKGKYVELRCDPISGHTALYWYRQSLGQGPEFLIYFQGTGAADDSGLPNDRFFAVRPEGSVSTLKIQRTERGDSAVYLCASSSGAAKDTQYFGPGTRLTVL.

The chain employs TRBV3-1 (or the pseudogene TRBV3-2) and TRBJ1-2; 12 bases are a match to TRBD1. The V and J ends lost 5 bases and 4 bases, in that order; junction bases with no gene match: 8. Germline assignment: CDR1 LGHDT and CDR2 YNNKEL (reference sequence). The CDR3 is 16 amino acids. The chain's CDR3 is CASSTGTGGLAYGYTF. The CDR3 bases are TGTGCCAGCAGCACCGGGACAGGGGGCCTCGCCTATGGCTACACCTTC.

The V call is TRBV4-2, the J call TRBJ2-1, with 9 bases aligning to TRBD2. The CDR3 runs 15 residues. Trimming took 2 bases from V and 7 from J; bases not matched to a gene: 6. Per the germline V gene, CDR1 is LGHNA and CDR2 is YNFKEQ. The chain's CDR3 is CASSQIPSGVNEQFF. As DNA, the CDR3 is TGTGCCAGCAGCCAAATTCCTAGCGGGGTAAATGAGCAGTTCTTC.

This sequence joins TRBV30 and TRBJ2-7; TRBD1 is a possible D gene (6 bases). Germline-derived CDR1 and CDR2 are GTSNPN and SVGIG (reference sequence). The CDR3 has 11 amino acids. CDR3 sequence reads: CAQGYSYEQYF. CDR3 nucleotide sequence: TGTGCTCAGGGGTATTCCTACGAGCAGTACTTC.

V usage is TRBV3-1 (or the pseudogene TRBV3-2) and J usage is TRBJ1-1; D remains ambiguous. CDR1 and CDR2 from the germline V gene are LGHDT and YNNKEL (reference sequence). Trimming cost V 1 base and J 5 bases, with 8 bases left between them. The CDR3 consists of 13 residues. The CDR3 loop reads CASSQGGETEAFF. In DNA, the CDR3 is TGTGCCAGCAGCCAAGGGGGAGAGACTGAAGCTTTCTTT.